The 6 T cell receptor beta chains below all came from one sample that was sequenced in a study of beta chain features in type 1 diabetes. Since all of the isolated RNA was reverse transcribed, expressed TCRB transcripts were what got sequenced. Libraries were prepared by immunoSEQ multiplex PCR; TCRdb keeps only in-frame clonotypes and omits some of them. The sample yields around 250,000 clones, less than 15% seen once. Sequences were obtained from naive CD4+ T cells from blood. These receptors all come from a woman aged 35 to 49 in good health.

The rearrangement uses TRBV29-1 and TRBJ1-5; D gene ambiguous. Germline V gives CDR1 SQVTM, CDR2 ANQGSEA. Trimming removed 8 bases at V and 7 bases at J, with 15 bases between. The CDR3 is made up of 12 amino acids. The CDR3 DNA reads as TGCAGCATCACCCCTCCGGGGCAGCCCCAGCATTTT. This codes for CSITPPGQPQHF.

This clone was detected a few times. The gene calls are TRBV29-1 and TRBJ1-1; D is undetermined. Germline V gene lookup returns CDR1 SQVTM and CDR2 ANQGSEA. V lost 7 bases to trimming and J lost 1 base, with 10 bases between them. The CDR3 runs 12 residues. CDR3 sequence: CSAREQNTEAFF. CDR3 bases: TGCAGCGCACGGGAACAGAACACTGAAGCTTTCTTT.

This clone was detected only a few times. The gene calls are TRBV7-2 and TRBJ2-1; 8 positions match TRBD2. The germline V gene encodes CDR1 SGHTA and CDR2 FQGNSA. This CDR3 contains 17 residues. Trimming took 5 bases from V and 4 from J; bases not matched to a gene: 13. Here the CDR3 reads CASSPRLRGGSYNEQFF. In DNA form, the CDR3 reads TGTGCCAGCAGCCCCCGTCTCCGGGGGGGATCTTACAATGAGCAGTTCTTC.

As DNA, the CDR3 is TGTGCCAGCAGCTTAGAGGGACAGGGGCCCTACGAGCAGTACTTC. Translating it yields CASSLEGQGPYEQYF. V is TRBV11-3 and J is TRBJ2-7, with 10 bases aligning to TRBD1. The CDR3 has 15 amino acids. Per the germline V gene, CDR1 is SGHNT and CDR2 is YENEEA. The V gene end was trimmed by 0 bases and the J gene end by 2 bases; junction bases not matched to a gene: 1.

Worth noting for this clone: A much larger clone is a single base away; this may be a read error. Different DNA sequences within this sample yield the same CDR3. The chain joins TRBV28 to TRBJ2-6; 7 nucleotides line up with TRBD1. CDR1 is MDHEN and CDR2 is SYDVKM in the germline V gene. CDR3 length: 18 amino acids. CDR3 region: CASRLRQGLGTGANVLTF. DNA for the CDR3: TGTGCCAGCAGACTTCGACAGGGATTGGGAACTGGGGCCAACGTCCTGACCTTC.

The rearrangement uses TRBV5-1 and TRBJ1-2; tentative D call: TRBD1 (6 bases). This CDR3 is built from 16 residues. Germline CDR1 and CDR2: SGHRS and YFSETQ. The V end was cut by 0 bases, the J end by 8 bases, with 20 bases between. CDR3 sequence: CASSLETTPGAGGYTF. In nucleotides, the CDR3 is TGCGCCAGCAGCTTGGAAACGACTCCAGGGGCCGGGGGCTACACCTTC.